The subject of this entry is one T cell receptor (beta chain). The sample comes from a study of T cell responses to AZD1222 COVID-19 vaccine. TCRdb's copy holds only in-frame clones and misses some; the assay was immunoSEQ multiplex PCR. In the table there are 200,000 or so clones, around 87% of which are singletons. The CDR3 extends over 14 amino acids. CDR1 MNHEY and CDR2 SVGAGI come from the germline V gene. With 6 bases removed from V and 11 bases from J, the gap between germline ends came to 21 bases. The V gene is TRBV6-5, the J gene TRBJ2-3; D might be TRBD1 (6 bases). This receptor was taken from an adult in good health. Specimen: peripheral blood, collected on day 0 of MenACWY control vaccination. This CDR3 reads CASSRDKQGPRQYF. Here the CDR3 DNA reads TGTGCCAGCAGCCGGGACAAACAAGGCCCGCGGCAGTATTTT.